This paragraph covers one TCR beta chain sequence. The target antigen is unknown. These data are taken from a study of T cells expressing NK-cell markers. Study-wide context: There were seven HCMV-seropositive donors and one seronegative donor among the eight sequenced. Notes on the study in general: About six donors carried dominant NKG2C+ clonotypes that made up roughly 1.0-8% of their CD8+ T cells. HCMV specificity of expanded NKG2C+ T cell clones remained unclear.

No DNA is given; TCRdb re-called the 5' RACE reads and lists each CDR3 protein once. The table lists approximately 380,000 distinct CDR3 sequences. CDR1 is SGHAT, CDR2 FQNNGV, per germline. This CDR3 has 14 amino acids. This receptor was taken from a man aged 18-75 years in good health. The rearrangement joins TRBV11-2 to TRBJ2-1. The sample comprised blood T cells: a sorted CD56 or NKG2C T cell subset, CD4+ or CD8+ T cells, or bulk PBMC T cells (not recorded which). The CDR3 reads CASSLGPLNNEQFF.